This entry is about one T cell receptor (beta chain). The study used treatment-naive patients who had stable or active relapsing-remitting disease as multiple sclerosis controls. The TEMRA cells underwent FACS enrichment, while the CD8+ and CD4+ T cells underwent negative isolation. Germline V lookup: CDR1 KGHDR, CDR2 SFDVKD. V was clipped by 4 bases and J by 8 bases, with 23 bases between them. This CDR3 spans 17 amino acids. Reverse transcription used about 0.45 to 1 ug RNA and random hexamers. TCRdb called the immunoSEQ multiplex PCR reads again in MiXCR, with one record for every CDR3 protein. The sample shows roughly 170,000 distinct CDR3 sequences, approximately 93% of them seen only once. These data come from a study of CD8 T cells in Susac syndrome.

The receptor comes from a human donor with multiple sclerosis. The chain is built from TRBV24-1 and TRBJ2-1; TRBD2 is a possible D gene (6 bases). Sequencing was done on a sample of CD4+ T cells from PBMCs. CDR3 in DNA: TGTGCCACCAGTGACCAGTCCCGGGCCGGAGGGTTTGATGAGCAGTTCTTC. Protein product: CATSDQSRAGGFDEQFF.